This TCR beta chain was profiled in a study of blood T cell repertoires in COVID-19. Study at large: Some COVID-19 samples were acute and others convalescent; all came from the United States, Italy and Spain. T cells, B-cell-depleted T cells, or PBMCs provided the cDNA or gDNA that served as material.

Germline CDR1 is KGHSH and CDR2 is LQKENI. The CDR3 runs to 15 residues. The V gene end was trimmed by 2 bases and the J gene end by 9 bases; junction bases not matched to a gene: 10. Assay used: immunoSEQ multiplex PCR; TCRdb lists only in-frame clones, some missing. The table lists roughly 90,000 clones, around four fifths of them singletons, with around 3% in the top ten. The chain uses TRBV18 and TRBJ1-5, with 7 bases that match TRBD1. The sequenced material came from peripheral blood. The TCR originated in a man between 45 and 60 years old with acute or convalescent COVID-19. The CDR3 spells CASSPNRGESGPQHF. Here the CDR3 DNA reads TGTGCCAGCTCACCAAACAGGGGCGAATCAGGGCCCCAGCATTTT.